The clone carrying this T cell receptor (beta chain) was seen at least ten times. Its specificity is not known. One end of the junction is discordant with germline, which a read error may explain. The source of the sample is a study of T-cell memory formation after mild COVID-19. About the research overall: TCR clusters mostly belonged to single donors.

Regarding the study as a whole: Some SARS-CoV-2-responding clones were already detected in memory before infection. Contracting clones from day 15 to 85 had balanced CD4/CD8; later expanders favoured CD4+.

UMIs and sample barcodes were carried by the TCR alpha and TCR beta cDNA libraries that 5'RACE produced using constant-segment primers. TCRdb ran MiXCR on the 5' RACE reads and lists one entry per CDR3 protein. The sample records some 450,000 distinct CDR3 sequences, around 19% being singletons. CDR3 size: 8 residues. The receptor was isolated from an adult woman who had mild COVID-19 (a few samples of this study predate the infection). Cell type and time point are not known. The chain employs TRBV23-1 and TRBJ2-3; no clear D. TRBV23-1 carries the ORF label, with uncertain function. The sequencing sample was made of PBMCs or a T cell subset sorted from them (not recorded which). CDR3: CASIVGPF. The CDR3 coding sequence is TGCGCCAGCATCGTTGGCCCCTTT.